Shown below are 22 T cell receptor beta chains from a single sample sequenced in a study of shared clonotypes between healthy human individuals. Assay used: immunoSEQ multiplex PCR; TCRdb lists only in-frame clones, some missing. The table records roughly 2.5 million clones, around nine tenths of them present only once. Input material: naive CD4+ T cells sorted from blood. The subset here: CD45RA+ positively selected. These receptors were obtained from a man between 18 and 35 years old in good health.

In this sample, this clone turned up once. This chain joins TRBV7-6 and TRBJ2-5; TRBD2 might be the D (6 bases). The germline V and J ends were trimmed by 4 bases and 5 bases, with 14 bases remaining between them. The CDR3 spans 14 residues. From germline, CDR1 is SGHVS and CDR2 FNYEAQ. CDR3 residues: CASSSRWGDETQYF. CDR3 nucleotides: TGTGCCAGCAGCTCTAGGTGGGGGGACGAGACCCAGTACTTC.

The J gene is TRBJ2-1, the V gene TRBV2, with D uncertain. This CDR3 is built from 13 residues. Germline assignment: CDR1 SNHLY and CDR2 FYNNEI. V dropped 3 bases and J dropped 3 bases, with 6 bases sitting between them. CDR3 in DNA: TGTGCCAGCAGTGATAGGCACTACAATGAGCAGTTCTTC. Translation gives CASSDRHYNEQFF.

This clone came up a few times. This chain links TRBV10-1 with TRBJ1-4; TRBD1 aligns across 8 bases. The germline V gene has CDR1 WNHNN and CDR2 SYGVQD (reference sequence). The CDR3 spans 14 residues. V was pared by 6 bases and J by 8 bases, with 8 bases of the junction left unmatched. DNA of the CDR3: TGCGCCAGCAGCTCGGACAGGGAAGGAGAAAAACTGTTTTTT. Translation: CASSSDREGEKLFF.

The rearrangement links TRBV6-1 to TRBJ2-1; TRBD2 matches at 10 bases. From germline, CDR1 is MNHNS and CDR2 SASEGT. V shed 8 bases and J 7 bases; nucleotides not matched to a gene: 11. The CDR3 has 15 amino acids. CDR3 nucleotides: TGTGCCAGCGCCCGGGCTAGCGGGAGTTCTAATGAGCAGTTCTTC. This translates into CASARASGSSNEQFF.

The chain couples TRBV5-6 to TRBJ1-2; D unclear. The length of the CDR3 is 14 residues. V gave up 3 bases and J gave up 3 bases, with 12 bases separating them. CDR1 SGHDT and CDR2 YYEEEE come from the germline V gene. The DNA for the CDR3 is TGTGCCAGCAGCTCCTACGTCCGGGACTATGGCTACACCTTC. This translates into CASSSYVRDYGYTF.

The CDR3: CSPTVFRGQDTEAFF. The CDR3 bases are TGCAGCCCAACGGTGTTCAGGGGGCAGGACACTGAAGCTTTCTTT. The V gene is TRBV29-1, the J gene TRBJ1-1; TRBD1 matches 8 bases. The CDR3 contains 15 residues. V dropped 8 bases and J dropped 3; count of bases not matched to a gene: 14. The germline gives CDR1 SQVTM, CDR2 ANQGSEA.

V and J are TRBV5-4 and TRBJ1-1; TRBD1 matches at 9 bases. Trimming at V came to 4 bases and at J to 5 bases, leaving 6 bases not matched to a gene. The CDR3 covers 14 residues. Germline-derived CDR1 and CDR2 are SGHNT and YYREEE (reference sequence). The CDR3 loop reads CASSLGTGLTEAFF. The CDR3 nucleotides read TGTGCCAGCAGCCTTGGGACAGGGTTGACTGAAGCTTTCTTT.

On this clone itself: In the same sample, other DNA sequences code for this CDR3. This chain joins TRBV4-3 and TRBJ1-2, with unresolved D. Germline V gene sequence: CDR1 LGHNA, CDR2 YSLEER. V was pared by 0 bases and J by 5 bases, with 7 bases between. The length of the CDR3 is 13 residues. The CDR3 loop reads CASSQEGPYGYTF. The DNA for the CDR3 is TGCGCCAGCAGCCAAGAGGGCCCTTATGGCTACACCTTC.

The rearrangement joins TRBV4-3 to TRBJ2-7; D call uncertain. The ends were cut back, 1 base at V and 2 bases at J, with 12 bases in the middle. Germline V CDR1 and CDR2: LGHNA, YSLEER. This CDR3 is 15 amino acids long. In DNA form, the CDR3 reads TGCGCCAGCAGCCAAGTGCGAAAACCTCCCTACGAGCAGTACTTC. Translating gives CASSQVRKPPYEQYF.

This chain connects TRBV7-2 to TRBJ2-5, with 7 bases aligning to TRBD2. The germline V gene encodes CDR1 SGHTA and CDR2 FQGNSA. The ends lost 5 bases at V and 4 bases at J; junction bases unmatched: 7. The CDR3 totals 14 residues. Here the CDR3 reads CASSPRTSGETQYF. Written as DNA, the CDR3 is TGTGCCAGCAGCCCCCGGACTAGTGGAGAGACCCAGTACTTC.

This clone was seen a single time. The CDR3 loop reads CASSLTTTGLAGELFF. DNA for the CDR3: TGTGCCAGCAGCCTGACCACAACGGGACTCGCCGGGGAGCTGTTTTTT. V usage is TRBV7-2 and J usage is TRBJ2-2; possibly TRBD2 for D (6 bases). Germline V gene data show CDR1 as SGHTA and CDR2 as FQGNSA. This CDR3 region has 16 residues. V was cut by 5 bases and J by 6 bases, with 19 bases left in between.

With regard to this clone: The sample contains more than one DNA sequence encoding this CDR3. The chain links TRBV19 to TRBJ1-2, with 7 bases that match TRBD1. Germline values: CDR1 LNHDA, CDR2 SQIVND (reference sequence). This CDR3 has 14 residues. V was clipped by 5 bases and J by 2 bases; unmatched bases: 5. CDR3 coding DNA: TGTGCCAGTAGTTTGGGGACAGTCAACTATGGCTACACCTTC. It yields the protein CASSLGTVNYGYTF.

The gene calls are TRBV6-6 and TRBJ2-3; D remains ambiguous. V was cut by 2 bases and J by 2 bases, with 5 bases left in between. Per the germline V gene, CDR1 is MNHNY and CDR2 is SVGAGI (reference sequence). The CDR3 is 13 residues long. CDR3 region: CASSYDNTDTQYF. CDR3 bases: TGTGCCAGCAGTTACGACAACACAGATACGCAGTATTTT.

The genes are TRBV19 and TRBJ2-7; a weak D match, TRBD1 (5 bases). Per the germline V gene, CDR1 is LNHDA and CDR2 is SQIVND (reference sequence). The germline V and J ends were trimmed by 6 bases and 0 bases, with 18 bases remaining between them. The CDR3 contains 16 residues. CDR3 nucleotides: TGTGCCAGTAGCGGCGAGACAGCTACCCTCTCCTACGAGCAGTACTTC. Translation gives CASSGETATLSYEQYF.

The rearrangement links TRBV10-2 to TRBJ1-6; D is possibly TRBD1 (5 bases). Trimming stripped 5 bases from V and 10 bases from J, with 12 bases between. Germline loops: CDR1 WSHSY, CDR2 SAAADI. The CDR3 is 13 amino acids. CDR3 in DNA: TGCGCCAGCAGTCGGGGTTGGGGGTCACCCCTCCACTTT. Protein sequence: CASSRGWGSPLHF.

V usage is TRBV5-4 and J usage is TRBJ2-5, with a weak D call TRBD1 (5 bases). CDR3 size: 14 residues. Germline CDR1 SGHNT, CDR2 YYREEE (reference sequence). V lost 0 bases and J lost 5, with 11 bases in between. CDR3 amino acids: CASSLDRPAETQYF. The CDR3 region has the DNA TGTGCCAGCAGCTTGGACAGGCCGGCGGAGACCCAGTACTTC.

This clone has only a few counts. CDR3 nucleotide sequence: TGCAGTGCTCGCAGGGAGTTAGCTTTCTTT. Its translation is CSARRELAFF. The chain employs TRBV20-1 and TRBJ1-1; tentative D call: TRBD1 (5 bases). Germline CDR1 is DFQATT and CDR2 is SNEGSKA (reference sequence). Trimming stripped 5 bases from V and 10 bases from J, with 11 bases between. This CDR3 comprises 10 residues.

The chain carries TRBV4-1 and TRBJ1-2; no clear D gene. Germline-derived CDR1 and CDR2 are MGHRA and YSYEKL. V was shortened by 0 bases and J by 4 bases, with 15 bases between the two germline ends. There are 16 residues in the CDR3. As DNA, the CDR3 is TGCGCCAGCAGCCAAGAGGCCGTGGAGCGAGTCTATGGCTACACCTTC. Protein sequence: CASSQEAVERVYGYTF.

CDR3 bases: TGTGCCAGCAGTTCACGGGGGAACACCGGGGAGCTGTTTTTT. As protein: CASSSRGNTGELFF. This chain joins TRBV28 and TRBJ2-2, with D maybe TRBD2 (5 bases). The CDR3 runs 14 residues. Germline CDR1 reads MDHEN; CDR2 reads SYDVKM. The germline V and J ends were trimmed by 4 bases and 1 base, with 7 bases remaining between them.

The chain links TRBV10-2 to TRBJ2-5; D possibly matches TRBD1 or TRBD2 (5 bases each). Deletions cut 0 bases from V and 5 bases from J, with 7 bases between. The CDR3 consists of 13 residues. Germline V gene lookup returns CDR1 WSHSY and CDR2 SAAADI. Here the CDR3 DNA reads TGCGCCAGCAGTGAGTCGGGGGAGGAGACCCAGTACTTC. Translated: CASSESGEETQYF.

V gene TRBV13 combines with J gene TRBJ2-5; 9 bases are shared with TRBD1. Trimming removed 0 bases from V and 4 bases from J; junction bases left unmatched: 9. This CDR3 comprises 17 residues. Germline V gene lookup returns CDR1 PRHDT and CDR2 FYEKMQ (reference sequence). The CDR3 DNA reads as TGTGCCAGCAGCTTAGGCTTGAACACACAGGGGGCAGAGACCCAGTACTTC. The encoded protein is CASSLGLNTQGAETQYF.

A note on this clone: This specimen includes other DNA sequences encoding the same CDR3. This sequence joins TRBV4-3 and TRBJ2-3; D is perhaps TRBD2 (5 bases). V dropped 1 base and J dropped 2 bases, with 7 bases sitting between them. The germline V gene encodes CDR1 LGHNA and CDR2 YSLEER. The CDR3 runs to 14 residues. The CDR3 DNA reads TGCGCCAGCAGCCAAGGACTATACACAGATACGCAGTATTTT. Protein product: CASSQGLYTDTQYF.